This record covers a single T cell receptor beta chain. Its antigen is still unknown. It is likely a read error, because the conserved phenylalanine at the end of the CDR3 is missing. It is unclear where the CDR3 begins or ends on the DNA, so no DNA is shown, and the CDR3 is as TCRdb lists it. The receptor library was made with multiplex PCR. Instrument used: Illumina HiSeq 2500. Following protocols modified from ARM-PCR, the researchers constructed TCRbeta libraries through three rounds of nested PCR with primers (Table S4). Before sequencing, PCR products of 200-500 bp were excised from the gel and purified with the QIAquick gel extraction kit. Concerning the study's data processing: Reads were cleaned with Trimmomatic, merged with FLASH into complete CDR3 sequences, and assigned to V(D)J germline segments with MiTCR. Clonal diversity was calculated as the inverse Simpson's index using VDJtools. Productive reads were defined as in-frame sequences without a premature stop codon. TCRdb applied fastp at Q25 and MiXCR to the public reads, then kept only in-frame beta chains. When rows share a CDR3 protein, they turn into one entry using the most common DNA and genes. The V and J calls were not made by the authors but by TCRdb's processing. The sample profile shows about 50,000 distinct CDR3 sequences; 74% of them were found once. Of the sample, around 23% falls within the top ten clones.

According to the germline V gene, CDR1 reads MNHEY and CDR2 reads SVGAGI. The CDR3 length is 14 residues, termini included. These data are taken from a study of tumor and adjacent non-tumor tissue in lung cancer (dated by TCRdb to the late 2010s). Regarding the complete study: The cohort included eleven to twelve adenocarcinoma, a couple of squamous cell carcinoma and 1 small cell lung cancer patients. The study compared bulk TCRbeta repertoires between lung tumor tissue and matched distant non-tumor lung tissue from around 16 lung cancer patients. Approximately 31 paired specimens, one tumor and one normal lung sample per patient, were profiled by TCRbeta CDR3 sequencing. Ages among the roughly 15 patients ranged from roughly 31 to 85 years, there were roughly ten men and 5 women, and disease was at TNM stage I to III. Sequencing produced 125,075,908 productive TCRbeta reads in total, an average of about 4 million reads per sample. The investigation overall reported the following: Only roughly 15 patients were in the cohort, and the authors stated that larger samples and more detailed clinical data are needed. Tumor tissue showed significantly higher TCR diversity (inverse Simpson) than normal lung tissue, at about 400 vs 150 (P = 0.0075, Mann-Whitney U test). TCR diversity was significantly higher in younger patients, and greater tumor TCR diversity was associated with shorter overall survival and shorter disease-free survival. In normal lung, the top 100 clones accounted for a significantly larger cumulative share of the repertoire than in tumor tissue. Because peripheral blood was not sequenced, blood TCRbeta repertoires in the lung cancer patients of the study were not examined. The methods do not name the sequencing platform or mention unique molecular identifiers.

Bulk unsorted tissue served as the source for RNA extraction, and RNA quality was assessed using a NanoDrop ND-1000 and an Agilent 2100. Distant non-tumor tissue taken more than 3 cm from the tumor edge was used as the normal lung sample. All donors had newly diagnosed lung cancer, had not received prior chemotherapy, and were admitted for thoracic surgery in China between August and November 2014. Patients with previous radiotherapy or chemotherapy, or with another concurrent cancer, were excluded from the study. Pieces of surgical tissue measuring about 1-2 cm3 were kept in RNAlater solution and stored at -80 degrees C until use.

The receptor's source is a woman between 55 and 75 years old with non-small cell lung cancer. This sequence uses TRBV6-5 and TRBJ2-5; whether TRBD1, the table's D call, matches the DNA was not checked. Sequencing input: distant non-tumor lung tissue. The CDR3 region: CAGSAQGEEETRYL.